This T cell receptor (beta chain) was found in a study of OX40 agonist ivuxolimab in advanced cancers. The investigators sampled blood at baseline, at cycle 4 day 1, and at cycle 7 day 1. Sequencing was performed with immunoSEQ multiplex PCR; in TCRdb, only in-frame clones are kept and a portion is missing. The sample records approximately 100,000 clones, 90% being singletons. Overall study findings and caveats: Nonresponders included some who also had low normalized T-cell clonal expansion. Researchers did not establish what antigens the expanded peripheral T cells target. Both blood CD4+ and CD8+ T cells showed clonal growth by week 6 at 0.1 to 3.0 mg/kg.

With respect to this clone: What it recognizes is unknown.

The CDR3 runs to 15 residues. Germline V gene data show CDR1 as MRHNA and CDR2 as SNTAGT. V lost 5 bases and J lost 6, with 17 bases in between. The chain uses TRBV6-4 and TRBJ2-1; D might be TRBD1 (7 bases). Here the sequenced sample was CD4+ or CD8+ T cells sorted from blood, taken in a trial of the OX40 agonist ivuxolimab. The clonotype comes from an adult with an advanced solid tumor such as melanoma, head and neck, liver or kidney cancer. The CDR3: CASSQQGGSTNEQFF. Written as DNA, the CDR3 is TGTGCCAGCAGTCAGCAGGGGGGATCTACCAATGAGCAGTTCTTC.